These T cell receptor beta chains were read from a single sample in a study of monozygotic twins with inflammatory bowel disease. TCRdb re-called the 5' RACE reads and gives one entry per CDR3 protein, without DNA. The clone table shows more than 300,000 distinct CDR3 sequences, with the ten largest holding approximately 2.4%. Sequencing was carried out using blood. Receptors were obtained from a human donor with ulcerative colitis or Crohn's disease, or a healthy co-twin of an affected twin (not recorded which). The CDR3 runs from the conserved cysteine through the conserved F or W.

v_call	j_call	cdr3_aa
TRBV7-2	TRBJ2-1	CASSPKTSYNEQFF
TRBV4-3	TRBJ2-3	CASSQDITSGGAYTQYF
TRBV12-3/TRBV12-4	TRBJ2-7	CASSFVNRAYEQYF
TRBV5-1	TRBJ1-1	CASSFQRTGNTEAFF
TRBV5-1	TRBJ2-1	CASSEGWLSREQFF
TRBV12-3/TRBV12-4	TRBJ2-3	CASSPSDTQYF
TRBV9	TRBJ2-2	CASSARTAGNTGELFF
TRBV3-1	TRBJ2-5	CASSPSPGLQYF
TRBV5-1	TRBJ1-1	CASSLDQGGCKAFF
TRBV5-1	TRBJ2-5	CASRQSGGAETQYF
TRBV7-3	TRBJ1-2	CASSPLGGGNVYGYTF
TRBV7-2	TRBJ2-1	CASSLAQGGFEQFF
TRBV27	TRBJ1-5	CAGKQGCNQPQHF
TRBV6-1	TRBJ2-7	CASTQDRGTYEQYF
TRBV6-2/TRBV6-3	TRBJ1-1	CASSYPLPTGTEAFF
TRBV29-1	TRBJ1-2	CSVEGAYYGYIF